This T cell receptor beta chain was captured by sequencing in a study of graft-versus-host responses after intestinal transplantation. Study in general: Every recipient underwent anti-thymocyte globulin induction, then tacrolimus and steroids for approximately 3 years.

Study-wide results and caveats: When patients had graft-donor T cell macrochimerism, their allografts held high graft-versus-host to host-versus-graft clonal ratios. Present in recipient marrow, GvH clones included some that appeared first in ileum or blood.

In the case of this clone: Antigen specificity is unknown.

Clones were sequenced by immunoSEQ multiplex PCR, and TCRdb holds only the in-frame ones, with some missing. The sample yields under 130,000 clones, under 95% seen once. Germline V CDR1 and CDR2: SGHVS, FQNEAQ. The CDR3 is 16 amino acids. The V segment lost 5 bases and the J segment 0 bases; nucleotides outside the gene matches: 5. The receptor's source is a human donor who received an intestinal transplant. The chain has TRBV7-8 and TRBJ2-2; the match to TRBD1 covers 8 bases. The sample in question was unstimulated CD8+ T cells sorted from spleen or lymph node cells, obtained before intestinal transplant. As DNA, the CDR3 is TGTGCCAGCAGCCCTCCGGGACAGGCGAACACCGGGGAGCTGTTTTTT. Its translation: CASSPPGQANTGELFF.